Reported below is one T cell receptor beta chain. The clone's antigen remains unknown. Base qualities were left out, and no much larger clone turns up one base away. This record belongs to a study of blood T cell repertoires in COVID-19 (dated by TCRdb to about 2020). A note on the overall study: Samples from collaborators originated in the United States, Italy and Spain and spanned both the acute and convalescent phases of COVID-19. The material from the prospective study consisted of cDNA or gDNA derived from T cells, B-cell-depleted T cells, or PBMCs. Subjects who had been exposed to COVID-19, were actively infected with it, or had recovered from it provided the deeply sampled blood TCRbeta repertoires that made up the dataset. The repertoires were made available in a free public database intended to serve as a resource for research on the immune response to SARS-CoV-2. Samples were obtained from the ongoing ImmuneRACE study (first 160 participants) and from about 1,300 subjects provided by 6 global collaborators. A de-identified subject ID, COVID-19 status, age in years and sex were almost always included in the sample metadata. Where available, HLA class I and class II types were taken from metadata supplied by the sample provider and were not determined by assay-based typing.

Per the germline V gene, MGHRA is the CDR1 and YSYEKL is the CDR2. From the cysteine through the phenylalanine, the CDR3 covers 15 amino acids. The retained sequence is limited to the CDR3, 45 bases, with the frame set at the first base. V is trimmed back by 1 base and J by 3 bases, and the junction contains 6 bases that no gene match accounts for. What the research found in general, with its limitations: Clinical and demographic metadata were provided uncurated, with the amount varying by source and participant.

TCRbeta CDR3 regions were amplified from genomic DNA by means of the immunoSEQ Assay, a bias-controlled multiplex PCR. The published analysis was carried out like this. Nucleated cell counts per sample were estimated from amplification of reference gene primers within the assay. To quantify the absolute abundance of each unique TCRbeta CDR3 rearrangement, sequence reads were collapsed and filtered. For each sample, productive Simpson clonality was calculated as the square root of Simpson's diversity index across productive rearrangements. TCRdb re-hosts the immuneACCESS table, in-frame sequences only. Its copies lack some clones; in the studies checked, an unresolved V gene accounts for under half of them, and the cause for the rest is not known. The DNA gave D and trimming, while V, J and clone size come from that table. The sample table lists 170,000 or so clones, about 87% of them with a count of one. About 3% of the sample is held by the ten biggest clonotypes.

The collaborating institutions used their own protocols to collect whole blood in K2EDTA tubes. For TCRbeta analysis, collaborator samples were shipped as frozen whole blood, as isolated PBMCs, or as DNA extracted from either sample type. The V and J genes are TRBV4-1 and TRBJ2-7; TRBD1 matches 7 bases in the middle. The clonotype originates from a middle-aged man with active or convalescent COVID-19. Sample: peripheral blood. DNA sequence: TGCGCCAGCAGCCAAGTGGGACAGAGCTACTACGAGCAGTACTTC. This is translated as CASSQVGQSYYEQYF.